The 4 T cell receptor beta chains reported below all come from one sample, sequenced in a study of Ad26.COV2.S vaccination and SARS-CoV-2 variants. Treatment meaning: roughly 18 received Ad26.COV2.S at low or high dose, single or two shots; roughly five received placebo; per-sample allocation not given. After the first vaccine or placebo injection, samples were drawn on day 63. Profiled with immunoSEQ multiplex PCR; TCRdb holds only in-frame clones, not every one. Of more than 300,000 clones in the sample, about 82% are singletons; the top ten hold 2% to 2.5%. Specimen: peripheral blood, collected in a trial of Ad26.COV2.S vaccine versus placebo. These receptors all come from a person aged 18-60 years who received the Ad26.COV2.S COVID-19 vaccine or a placebo.

This clone appeared a few times. The V and J genes are TRBV7-9 and TRBJ2-5; 12 bases map to TRBD2. The CDR3 contains 18 residues. From germline, CDR1 is SEHNR and CDR2 FQNEAQ (reference sequence). With 3 bases clipped from V and 3 bases from J, the junction kept 11 bases outside the gene matches. The CDR3 DNA follows: TGTGCCAGCAGCTTGGGATCCTCTAGCGGGGGGGCGGAAGAGACCCAGTACTTC. It is translated as CASSLGSSSGGAEETQYF.

The chain joins TRBV5-4 to TRBJ2-2; D remains unclear. Trimming took off 3 bases at V and 6 bases at J, with 9 bases between the two ends. This CDR3 is 13 amino acids long. The germline CDR1 and CDR2 sequences are SGHNT and YYREEE (reference sequence). The CDR3 spells CASSSFQSGELFF. The CDR3 DNA reads TGTGCCAGCAGCTCCTTTCAGTCCGGGGAGCTGTTTTTT.

The J gene is TRBJ2-1, the V gene TRBV3-1 (or the pseudogene TRBV3-2); D may be TRBD2 (5 bases). Germline values: CDR1 LGHDT, CDR2 YNNKEL (reference sequence). This CDR3 has 15 amino acids. Trimming stripped 4 bases from V and 2 bases from J, with 12 bases between. Here the CDR3 DNA reads TGTGCCAGCAGCCCAACACTAGGACCCTACAATGAGCAGTTCTTC. Protein: CASSPTLGPYNEQFF.

The V gene is TRBV6-5, the J gene TRBJ1-1; D is possibly TRBD1 (5 bases). The CDR3 is 13 amino acids. V lost 2 bases and J 6 bases, leaving 10 bases between the germline ends. Germline values: CDR1 MNHEY, CDR2 SVGAGI. CDR3 in DNA: TGTGCCAGCAGTTACGGGGGGAGCCCTGAAGCTTTCTTT. It specifies CASSYGGSPEAFF.